Below, 30 T cell receptor beta chains from the same sample are listed, as sequenced in a study of T cells expressing NK-cell markers. TCRdb reanalyzed the 5' RACE reads and collapses them to one entry per CDR3 protein, without DNA. The sample holds 500,000 to 700,000 distinct CDR3 sequences. Sequencing used blood T cells: a sorted CD56 or NKG2C T cell subset, CD4+ or CD8+ T cells, or bulk PBMC T cells (not recorded which). The receptors stem from a young man in good health.

The chain recombines TRBV19 with TRBJ1-5. Germline lookup yields CDR1 LNHDA and CDR2 SQIVND (reference sequence). The CDR3 consists of 14 residues. Here the CDR3 reads CASSIRRSNQPQHF.

The gene calls are TRBV4-1 and TRBJ2-3; there is no DNA to check the TCRdb D call of TRBD2. Germline V gene data show CDR1 as MGHRA and CDR2 as YSYEKL. This CDR3 has 16 amino acids. CDR3: CASSQDPLAVTDTQYF.

V usage is TRBV27 and J usage is TRBJ2-1; TCRdb selects TRBD2, and the lack of DNA leaves this call unchecked. The CDR3 extends over 17 amino acids. CDR1 and CDR2 (germline): MNHEY, SMNVEV (reference sequence). CDR3 sequence reads: CASRSSPGLAGDGEQFF.

The chain joins TRBV20-1 to TRBJ2-5. This CDR3 has 14 residues. Per the germline V gene, CDR1 is DFQATT and CDR2 is SNEGSKA (reference sequence). The CDR3 here is CSARDPSRGETQYF.

The chain employs TRBV15 and TRBJ2-2; no DNA is available, so the TRBD2 call from TCRdb remains unchecked. In germline, CDR1 is LNHNV, CDR2 YYDKDF (reference sequence). CDR3 length: 16 residues. The CDR3 protein is CATSRETSGILGELFF.

The CDR3 protein is CASSQDATSGRTKTQYF. The chain carries TRBV4-3 and TRBJ2-5; checking the TCRdb D call of TRBD2 is not possible without DNA. CDR3 length: 17 amino acids. CDR1 and CDR2 from the germline V gene are LGHNA and YSLEER.

V gene TRBV7-9 combines with J gene TRBJ1-1. The CDR3 has 15 amino acids. Germline assignment: CDR1 SEHNR and CDR2 FQNEAQ (reference sequence). The CDR3: CASSLEGTMNTEAFF.

The gene calls are TRBV3-1 and TRBJ2-3. The CDR3 extends over 14 amino acids. CDR1 is LGHDT, CDR2 YNNKEL, per germline (reference sequence). The CDR3 loop reads CASSQRVGADTQYF.

The chain couples TRBV20-1 to TRBJ2-7; with no DNA, the TCRdb D assignment of TRBD1 cannot be verified. The CDR3 spans 15 residues. Germline V gives CDR1 DFQATT, CDR2 SNEGSKA (reference sequence). CDR3 residues: CSAPPRDREVYEQYF.

The CDR3 here is CASSLEPGKNEQYF. The chain employs TRBV7-6 and TRBJ2-7. CDR3 size: 14 residues. Germline CDR1 is SGHVS and CDR2 is FNYEAQ.

The chain is built from TRBV24-1 and TRBJ2-1; TCRdb's D call of TRBD1 is untestable without DNA. The CDR3 covers 13 residues. Germline V gene data show CDR1 as KGHDR and CDR2 as SFDVKD. CDR3 in amino acids: CATSAVPGNEQFF.

This rearrangement joins TRBV2 to TRBJ2-6. The CDR3 length is 16 residues. Germline assignment: CDR1 SNHLY and CDR2 FYNNEI. CDR3 amino acids: CASSGDGSSGANVLTF. Complete variable domain (other parts from reference TRBV2 and TRBJ2-6): EPEVTQTPSHQVTQMGQEVILRCVPISNHLYFYWYRQILGQKVEFLVSFYNNEISEKSEIFDDQFSVERPDGSNFTLKIRSTKLEDSAMYFCASSGDGSSGANVLTFGAGSRLTVL.

The CDR3 reads CATSDWTGRNTGELFF. V is TRBV24-1 and J is TRBJ2-2; TCRdb picks TRBD1, but there is no DNA to check that call. Germline V gene data show CDR1 as KGHDR and CDR2 as SFDVKD. This CDR3 spans 16 amino acids.

The chain carries TRBV7-2 and TRBJ2-1; there is no DNA to check the TCRdb D call of TRBD1. From germline, CDR1 is SGHTA and CDR2 FQGNSA. The CDR3 has 14 amino acids. The CDR3 sequence is CASSSPGQPAEQFF.

The chain recombines TRBV28 with TRBJ1-1; TCRdb calls TRBD1, which cannot be checked without DNA. CDR3 size: 13 residues. Germline V gene data show CDR1 as MDHEN and CDR2 as SYDVKM. CDR3 amino acids: CASSKHRARAAFF.

This rearrangement joins TRBV20-1 to TRBJ2-7; the D call of TRBD2 rests on TCRdb alone, since no DNA is present to check it. The CDR3 is 16 residues long. The germline gives CDR1 DFQATT, CDR2 SNEGSKA (reference sequence). CDR3: CSARAGTSGDSYEQYF.

The V and J genes are TRBV7-9 and TRBJ2-5; the TRBD2 assignment by TCRdb is unverifiable without DNA. Germline values: CDR1 SEHNR, CDR2 FQNEAQ (reference sequence). There are 14 residues in the CDR3. CDR3 residues: CASSLSGIEETQYF.

The chain has TRBV5-5 and TRBJ2-1; without DNA, the TCRdb call of TRBD1 cannot be checked. The CDR3 runs to 16 residues. Germline V gene data show CDR1 as SGHKS and CDR2 as YYEKEE (reference sequence). The CDR3 reads CASSLEGGLIYNEQFF.

V is TRBV25-1 and J is TRBJ2-5. There are 14 residues in the CDR3. CDR1 and CDR2 from the germline V gene are MGHDK and SYGVNS. The CDR3 loop is CASSEWGSSETQYF.

The rearrangement links TRBV15 to TRBJ2-2; the D call of TRBD2 rests on TCRdb alone, since no DNA is present to check it. The germline V gene has CDR1 LNHNV and CDR2 YYDKDF (reference sequence). The CDR3 loop spans 15 amino acids. CDR3 in amino acids: CATSGGPPNTGELFF.

The genes are TRBV5-6 and TRBJ2-5. Germline loops: CDR1 SGHDT, CDR2 YYEEEE. CDR3 length: 13 residues. The CDR3 is CASSLANAATQYF.

The rearrangement joins TRBV25-1 to TRBJ2-5; TCRdb picks TRBD2, but there is no DNA to check that call. Germline V CDR1 and CDR2: MGHDK, SYGVNS. This CDR3 is 16 amino acids long. The CDR3 sequence: CASSEMISGDRETQYF.

The CDR3 loop reads CASSQDLAGGTDTQYF. The chain recombines TRBV3-1 with TRBJ2-3; the TRBD2 assignment by TCRdb is unverifiable without DNA. The CDR3 is 16 residues long. CDR1 and CDR2 from the germline V gene are LGHDT and YNNKEL (reference sequence).

The chain links TRBV5-6 to TRBJ2-6. Germline V gene lookup returns CDR1 SGHDT and CDR2 YYEEEE. The CDR3 sequence is 16 residues long. CDR3 protein: CASSPRYGSGANVLTF.

The V gene is TRBV14, the J gene TRBJ2-1; TCRdb's D call, TRBD1, is unchecked because there is no DNA. The CDR3 is 13 residues long. Germline V lookup: CDR1 SGHDN, CDR2 FVKESK. The CDR3 here is CASSQEGALGQFF. Complete variable domain (other parts from reference TRBV14 and TRBJ2-1): EAGVTQFPSHSVIEKGQTVTLRCDPISGHDNLYWYRRVMGKEIKFLLHFVKESKQDESGMPNNRFLAERTGGTYSTLKVQPAELEDSGVYFCASSQEGALGQFFGPGTRLTVL.

The CDR3 protein is CASSNYVQETQYF. The chain uses TRBV12-3 or TRBV12-4 and TRBJ2-5. The CDR3 consists of 13 residues.

The gene calls are TRBV5-1 and TRBJ2-1; TCRdb returns TRBD1, unconfirmable since there is no DNA. Germline values: CDR1 SGHRS, CDR2 YFSETQ. This CDR3 has 22 residues. The CDR3 sequence is CASSFGQGGAGGPTRSYNEQFF.

The genes are TRBV10-3 and TRBJ2-5; TCRdb names TRBD2, which stays unverified in the absence of DNA. The CDR3 length is 20 residues. Germline V gives CDR1 ENHRY, CDR2 SYGVKD. This CDR3 reads CAISESRPASGRLEGETQYF.

The chain couples TRBV5-1 to TRBJ2-7. Germline V gene sequence: CDR1 SGHRS, CDR2 YFSETQ. CDR3 length: 13 amino acids. CDR3 protein: CASSSPGSRGQYF.

The chain employs TRBV12-3 or TRBV12-4 and TRBJ1-2; TCRdb picks TRBD1, but there is no DNA to check that call. CDR3 length equals 12 residues. The CDR3 protein is CASSLSGTGYTF.